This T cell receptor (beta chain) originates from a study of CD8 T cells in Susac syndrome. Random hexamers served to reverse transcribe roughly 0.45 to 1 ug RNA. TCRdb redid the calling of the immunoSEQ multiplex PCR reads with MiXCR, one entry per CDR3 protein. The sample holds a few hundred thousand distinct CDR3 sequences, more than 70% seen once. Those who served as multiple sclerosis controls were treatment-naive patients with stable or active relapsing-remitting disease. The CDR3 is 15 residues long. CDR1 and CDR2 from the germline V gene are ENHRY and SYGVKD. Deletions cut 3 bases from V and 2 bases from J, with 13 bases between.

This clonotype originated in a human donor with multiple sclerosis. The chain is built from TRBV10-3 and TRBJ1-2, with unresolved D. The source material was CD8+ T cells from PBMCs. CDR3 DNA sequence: TGTGCCATCAGTGATCTCGGCTCAGGAAACTATGGCTACACCTTC. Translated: CAISDLGSGNYGYTF.